The rows below give T cell receptor beta chains drawn from one sample of a study of blood T cell repertoires in COVID-19. Sequencing used immunoSEQ multiplex PCR; TCRdb keeps in-frame clones, though not all of them. The table records 150,000 to 200,000 clones, around 85% of them present only once. Source material: peripheral blood. Receptor source: a woman of 80 years or more with acute or convalescent COVID-19. Each CDR3 is given with its conserved first and last residue. The D gene is left open where the match is weak. The listing skips clone size in some rows; elsewhere it reads once, few, many or a size class.

>TRBV3-1/TRBV3-2|NA|TRBJ1-1|TRBD1
TGTGCCAGCAGCCAAGGGCACAGGGGGACTGAAGCTTTCTTT
CASSQGHRGTEAFF
>TRBV2|NA|TRBJ1-5|TRBD1
TGTGCCAGCAGTCCCGGGACAGGGTTCAATCAGCCCCAGCATTTT
CASSPGTGFNQPQHF
>TRBV6-5|NA|TRBJ2-1|NA
TGTGCCACCGAGGGGGTGGGGAGCGAGCAGTTCTTC
CATEGVGSEQFF
>TRBV12-5|once|TRBJ2-3|TRBD2
TGTGCTAGTGGTTTGCAACTAGCGGGGTCCCGGGATACGCAGTATTTT
CASGLQLAGSRDTQYF
>TRBV7-9|NA|TRBJ1-1|NA
TGTGCCAGCAGCTTAGAGACAGACAACACTGAAGCTTTCTTT
CASSLETDNTEAFF
>TRBV4-1|NA|TRBJ2-3|TRBD2
TGCGCCAGCAGCTATAGCGGGGGGGCCACAACAACAGATACGCAGTATTTT
CASSYSGGATTTDTQYF
>TRBV5-1|NA|TRBJ1-6|NA
TGCGCCAGCAGCTCCTCCCGGGATTCACCCCTCCACTTT
CASSSSRDSPLHF
>TRBV27|NA|TRBJ1-2|NA
TGTGCCAGCAGCCCGACAGGCTCCTATGGCTACACCTTC
CASSPTGSYGYTF
>TRBV5-4|NA|TRBJ1-6|TRBD1
TGTGCCAGCAGCCAGGGACAGGGCGGCAATTCACCCCTCCACTTT
CASSQGQGGNSPLHF
>TRBV5-1|NA|TRBJ1-2|NA
TGCGCCAGCAGCTTGGCGCCTGTCAGAAACTATGGCTACACCTTC
CASSLAPVRNYGYTF
>TRBV7-2|NA|TRBJ2-3|TRBD1
TGTGCCAGCAGCTCCGGACAGGCCCGCACAGATACGCAGTATTTT
CASSSGQARTDTQYF
>TRBV2|few|TRBJ2-5|TRBD1
TGTGCCAGCAGTGAGGACAGGGGGCGGGAGACCCAGTACTTC
CASSEDRGRETQYF
>TRBV5-4|NA|TRBJ1-1|NA
TGTGCCAGCAGCTCTCCGACAGAAATGAACACTGAAGCTTTCTTT
CASSSPTEMNTEAFF